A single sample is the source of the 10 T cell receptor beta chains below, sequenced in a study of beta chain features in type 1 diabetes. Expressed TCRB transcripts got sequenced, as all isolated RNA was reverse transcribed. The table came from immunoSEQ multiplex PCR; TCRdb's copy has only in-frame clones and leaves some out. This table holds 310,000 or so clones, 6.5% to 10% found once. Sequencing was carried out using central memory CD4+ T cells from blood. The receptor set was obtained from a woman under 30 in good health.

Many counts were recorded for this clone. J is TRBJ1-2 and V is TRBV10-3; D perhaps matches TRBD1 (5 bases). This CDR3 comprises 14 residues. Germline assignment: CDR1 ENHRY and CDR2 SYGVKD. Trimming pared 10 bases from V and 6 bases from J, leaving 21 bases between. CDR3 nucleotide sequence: TGTGCCACCAGAGAGGTTGCCAGGGATGATGGCTACACCTTC. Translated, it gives CATREVARDDGYTF.

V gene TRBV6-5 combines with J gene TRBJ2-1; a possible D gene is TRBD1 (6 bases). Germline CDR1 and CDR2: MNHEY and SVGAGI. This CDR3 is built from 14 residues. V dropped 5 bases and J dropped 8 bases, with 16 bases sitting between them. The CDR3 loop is CASSLQQGTDEQFF. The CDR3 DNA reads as TGTGCCAGCAGTCTACAACAGGGTACGGATGAGCAGTTCTTC.

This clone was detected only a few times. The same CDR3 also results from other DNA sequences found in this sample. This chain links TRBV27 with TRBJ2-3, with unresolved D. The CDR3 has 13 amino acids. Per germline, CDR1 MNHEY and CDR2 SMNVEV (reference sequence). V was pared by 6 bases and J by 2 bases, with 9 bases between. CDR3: CASRDQYTDTQYF. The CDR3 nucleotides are TGTGCCAGCAGAGATCAGTACACAGATACGCAGTATTTT.

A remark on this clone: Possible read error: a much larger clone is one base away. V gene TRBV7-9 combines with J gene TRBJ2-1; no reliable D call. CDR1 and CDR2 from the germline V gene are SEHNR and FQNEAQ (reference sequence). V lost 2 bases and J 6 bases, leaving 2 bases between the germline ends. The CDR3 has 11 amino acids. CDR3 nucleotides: TGTGCCAGCAGCTTATTCAATGAGCAGTTCTTC. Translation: CASSLFNEQFF.

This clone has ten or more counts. The CDR3 region is CASSQDRGGRTDTQYF. The CDR3 DNA follows: TGTGCCAGCAGCCAAGATCGCGGCGGGAGAACAGATACGCAGTATTTT. This chain joins TRBV4-2 and TRBJ2-3, with 7 bases fitting TRBD2. Germline CDR1 reads LGHNA; CDR2 reads YNFKEQ. After removal of 0 bases from V and 3 bases from J, the junction contained 6 bases not matched to a gene. The CDR3 extends over 16 amino acids.

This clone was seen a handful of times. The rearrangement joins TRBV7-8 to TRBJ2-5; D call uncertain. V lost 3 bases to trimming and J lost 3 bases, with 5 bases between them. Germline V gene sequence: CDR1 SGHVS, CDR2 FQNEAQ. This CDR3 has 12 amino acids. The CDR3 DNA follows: TGTGCCAGCAGCTTTTTCGAAGAGACCCAGTACTTC. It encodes CASSFFEETQYF.

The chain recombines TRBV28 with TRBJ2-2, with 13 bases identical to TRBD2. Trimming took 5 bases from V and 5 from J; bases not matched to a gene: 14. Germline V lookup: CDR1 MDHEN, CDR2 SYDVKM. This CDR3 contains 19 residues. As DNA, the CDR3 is TGTGCCAGCAGTGGACGTCGGGGACTAGCGGGAAAAAGAACCGGGGAGCTGTTTTTT. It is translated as CASSGRRGLAGKRTGELFF.

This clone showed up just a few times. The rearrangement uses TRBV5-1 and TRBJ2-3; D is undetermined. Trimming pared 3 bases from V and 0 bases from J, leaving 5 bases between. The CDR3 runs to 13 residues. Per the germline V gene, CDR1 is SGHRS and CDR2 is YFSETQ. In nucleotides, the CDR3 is TGCGCCAGCAGCTCTGCTAGCACAGATACGCAGTATTTT. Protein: CASSSASTDTQYF.

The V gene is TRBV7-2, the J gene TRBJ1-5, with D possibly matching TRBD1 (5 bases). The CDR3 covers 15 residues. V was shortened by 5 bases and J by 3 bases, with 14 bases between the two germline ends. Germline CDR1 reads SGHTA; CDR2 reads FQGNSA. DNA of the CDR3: TGTGCCAGCAGCCCCCAGCAGGGACTCAATCAGCCCCAGCATTTT. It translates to CASSPQQGLNQPQHF.

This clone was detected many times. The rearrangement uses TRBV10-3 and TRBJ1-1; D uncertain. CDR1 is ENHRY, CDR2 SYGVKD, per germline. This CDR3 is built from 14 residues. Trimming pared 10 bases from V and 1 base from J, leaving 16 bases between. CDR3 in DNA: TGTGCCACAAAGGGTTGGGAGGCGAACACTGAAGCTTTCTTT. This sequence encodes CATKGWEANTEAFF.